The 20 T cell receptor beta chains reported below all come from one sample, sequenced in a study of T cell changes during pregnancy in multiple sclerosis. Sequenced by immunoSEQ multiplex PCR; TCRdb stores in-frame clones only, minus some. The table shows around 100,000 clones, with approximately 89% occurring only once. Specimen: peripheral blood, collected after pregnancy. The receptors were gathered from a female donor with multiple sclerosis, enrolled in a pregnancy study.

This clone was observed once. The chain has TRBV5-8 and TRBJ2-1; D is unresolved. Germline CDR1 and CDR2: SGHTS and YDEGEE. This CDR3 region has 11 residues. Deletions cut 6 bases from V and 15 bases from J, with 16 bases between. CDR3 nucleotides: TGTGCCAGCACTTTGGCCCCCATTTTGTTCTTC. Its translation is CASTLAPILFF.

This chain joins TRBV29-1 and TRBJ1-1; TRBD1 agrees at 10 bases. Losses at the gene ends were 5 bases for V and 4 bases for J; bases not matched to a gene: 4. This CDR3 has 13 amino acids. Per germline, CDR1 SQVTM and CDR2 ANQGSEA. The CDR3 loop reads CSVYRQGATEAFF. The CDR3 nucleotides are TGCAGCGTTTACCGACAGGGGGCCACTGAAGCTTTCTTT.

This rearrangement joins TRBV18 to TRBJ2-2; TRBD1 aligns across 11 bases. CDR1 and CDR2 (germline): KGHSH, LQKENI. V was clipped by 3 bases and J by 2 bases; unmatched bases: 5. This CDR3 is built from 17 residues. This chain's CDR3 is CASSPRGQGANTGELFF. The CDR3 region has the DNA TGTGCCAGCTCACCTCGAGGACAGGGGGCAAACACCGGGGAGCTGTTTTTT.

CDR3 sequence reads: CASSGGGGHNEQFF. CDR3 sequence (DNA): TGTGCCAGCAGCGGAGGGGGGGGACACAATGAGCAGTTCTTC. The chain couples TRBV9 to TRBJ2-1; TRBD2 might be the D (7 bases). The V end lost 3 bases, the J end lost 5 bases, and 12 bases lay between the germline ends. Per the germline V gene, CDR1 is SGDLS and CDR2 is YYNGEE. The CDR3 is made up of 14 amino acids. Full variable domain (rest looked up from reference TRBV9 and TRBJ2-1): DSGVTQTPKHLITATGQRVTLRCSPRSGDLSVYWYQQSLDQGLQFLIQYYNGEERAKGNILERFSAQQFPDLHSELNLSSLELGDSALYFCASSGGGGHNEQFFGPGTRLTVL.

The V call is TRBV19, the J call TRBJ1-2; no clear D. The CDR3 is 11 amino acids. CDR1 and CDR2 (germline): LNHDA, SQIVND (reference sequence). V was shortened by 4 bases and J by 8 bases, with 8 bases between the two germline ends. The CDR3 DNA is TGTGCCAGTAGTAGGGGAGGGGGCTACACCTTC. Translation gives CASSRGGGYTF.

The chain recombines TRBV9 with TRBJ2-6; D may be TRBD1 (6 bases). This CDR3 comprises 17 residues. V dropped 2 bases and J dropped 1 base, with 13 bases sitting between them. Germline V gene sequence: CDR1 SGDLS, CDR2 YYNGEE. CDR3 nucleotide sequence: TGTGCCAGCAGCGTTGGGCAGGGGCATTCTGGGGCCAACGTCCTGACTTTC. It is translated as CASSVGQGHSGANVLTF.

This clone came up once. This chain uses TRBV2 with TRBJ2-7; D not resolved. V lost 7 bases, J lost 1 base, and 8 bases lay in between. Germline CDR1 is SNHLY and CDR2 is FYNNEI. The CDR3 consists of 12 residues. The CDR3 region has the DNA TGTGCCAGCAACGGAGTTTCCTACGAGCAGTACTTC. This codes for CASNGVSYEQYF.

In its sample, this clone was seen a few times. The CDR3 region is CASSLQAGGEQYF. The CDR3 nucleotides are TGTGCCAGCAGCTTACAGGCCGGGGGCGAGCAGTACTTC. This rearrangement joins TRBV13 to TRBJ2-7; perhaps TRBD2 as D (6 bases). Germline CDR1 reads PRHDT; CDR2 reads FYEKMQ (reference sequence). There are 13 residues in the CDR3. V lost 2 bases to trimming and J lost 6 bases, with 11 bases between them.

This clone was seen once. V is TRBV7-8 and J is TRBJ1-2; D is perhaps TRBD1 (5 bases). Germline V gene lookup returns CDR1 SGHVS and CDR2 FQNEAQ. V lost 10 bases to trimming and J lost 1 base, with 16 bases between them. The CDR3 is 14 amino acids. Written as DNA, the CDR3 is TGTGCCACTCCCGGAAAGACAGTTAACTATGGCTACACCTTC. The encoded protein is CATPGKTVNYGYTF.

This clone was seen only a few times. This chain joins TRBV5-4 and TRBJ2-7; 7 bases map to TRBD1. The germline gives CDR1 SGHNT, CDR2 YYREEE (reference sequence). V shed 3 bases and J 6 bases; nucleotides not matched to a gene: 12. CDR3 length equals 15 residues. CDR3 protein: CASSSTGTAISEQYF. CDR3 DNA sequence: TGTGCCAGCAGCTCGACAGGGACCGCAATCTCCGAGCAGTACTTC. Full variable domain (remainder filled in from reference TRBV5-4 and TRBJ2-7): ETGVTQSPTHLIKTRGQQVTLRCSSQSGHNTVSWYQQALGQGPQFIFQYYREEENGRGNFPPRFSGLQFPNYSSELNVNALELDDSALYLCASSSTGTAISEQYFGPGTRLTVT.

The chain recombines TRBV14 with TRBJ1-6; D possibly corresponds to TRBD1 (5 bases). The V end lost 0 bases, the J end lost 14 bases, and 17 bases lay between the germline ends. Germline-derived CDR1 and CDR2 are SGHDN and FVKESK. The CDR3 totals 15 residues. CDR3 residues: CASSQDQGTARALHF. CDR3 in DNA: TGTGCCAGCAGCCAAGATCAGGGCACGGCCCGAGCCCTCCACTTT.

The chain carries TRBV7-3 and TRBJ2-7; 10 nucleotides agree with TRBD2. Germline CDR1 SGHTA, CDR2 FQGTGA. The CDR3 is 14 amino acids. Trimming took 6 bases from V and 6 from J; bases not matched to a gene: 8. The CDR3 region has the DNA TGTGCCAGCAGTCTACTAGCGGGGAGGGGCGAGCAGTACTTC. The encoded protein is CASSLLAGRGEQYF.

The genes are TRBV9 and TRBJ2-7, with 9 bases that match TRBD1. The V segment lost 4 bases and the J segment 1 base; nucleotides outside the gene matches: 9. This CDR3 contains 16 residues. Germline V gives CDR1 SGDLS, CDR2 YYNGEE. CDR3 amino acids: CASSIRPGTGSYEQYF. The CDR3 region has the DNA TGTGCCAGCAGCATCCGACCCGGGACAGGGTCCTACGAGCAGTACTTC.

The chain uses TRBV6-5 and TRBJ2-1; 7 nucleotides agree with TRBD2. Germline assignment: CDR1 MNHEY and CDR2 SVGAGI. The CDR3 has 14 residues. The trim removed 7 bases at V and 9 bases at J, leaving 12 bases unmatched. CDR3 loop: CASIPPGGGGEQFF. CDR3 bases: TGTGCCAGCATCCCCCCTGGGGGGGGAGGTGAGCAGTTCTTC.

This chain joins TRBV5-8 and TRBJ2-7; perhaps TRBD1 as D (6 bases). CDR1 and CDR2 (germline): SGHTS, YDEGEE. The CDR3 is 15 residues long. V was cut by 2 bases and J by 3 bases, with 15 bases left in between. In DNA form, the CDR3 reads TGTGCCAGCAGCTTTGGCAGGGGCCCCTACTACGAGCAGTACTTC. Protein sequence: CASSFGRGPYYEQYF.

This chain connects TRBV14 to TRBJ2-7; 10 bases are shared with TRBD1. The CDR3 contains 15 residues. Germline V gives CDR1 SGHDN, CDR2 FVKESK. With 0 bases clipped from V and 5 bases from J, the junction kept 4 bases outside the gene matches. CDR3 residues: CASSQEGTGANEQYF. The CDR3 nucleotides are TGTGCCAGCAGCCAAGAGGGGACAGGGGCTAACGAGCAGTACTTC.

The chain couples TRBV10-3 to TRBJ1-4; D gene ambiguous. This CDR3 spans 13 amino acids. CDR1 and CDR2 from the germline V gene are ENHRY and SYGVKD. Trimming took off 5 bases at V and 4 bases at J, with 8 bases between the two ends. Written as DNA, the CDR3 is TGTGCCATCAGTCTACGCCGTAATGAAAAACTGTTTTTT. It translates to CAISLRRNEKLFF.

The V and J genes are TRBV7-9 and TRBJ2-7; 7 bases fit TRBD2. CDR1 and CDR2 from the germline V gene are SEHNR and FQNEAQ (reference sequence). The CDR3 length is 12 residues. With 5 bases clipped from V and 6 bases from J, the junction kept 4 bases outside the gene matches. CDR3 sequence: CASSGGGAEQYF. Here the CDR3 DNA reads TGTGCCAGCAGCGGGGGGGGTGCCGAGCAGTACTTC. The full variable domain, in which reference TRBV7-9 and TRBJ2-7 provide the parts outside the CDR3, is DTGVSQNPRHKITKRGQNVTFRCDPISEHNRLYWYRQTLGQGPEFLTYFQNEAQLEKSRLLSDRFSAERPKGSFSTLEIQRTEQGDSAMYLCASSGGGAEQYFGPGTRLTVT.

The chain recombines TRBV12-1 with TRBJ2-1; TRBD1, as called in the table, went unchecked against the DNA. TRBV12-1 represents a pseudogene. The CDR3 is made up of 17 amino acids. In DNA, the CDR3 is TGTGCCAGCAGCTGTGGACAGCCGCTAAGCTCCTACAATGAGCAGTTCTTC. It encodes CASSCGQPLSSYNEQFF.

This clone was observed a handful of times. The gene calls are TRBV6-5 and TRBJ1-3, with a weak D call TRBD1 (5 bases). CDR3 size: 15 residues. V was pared by 6 bases and J by 2 bases, with 14 bases between. Germline V gene data show CDR1 as MNHEY and CDR2 as SVGAGI. The CDR3, as DNA: TGTGCCAGCAGCCCCACCGGGGGACCTGGAAACACCATATATTTT. It translates to CASSPTGGPGNTIYF.